Below are 10 T cell receptor beta chains sequenced from a single sample in a study of Graves' ophthalmopathy and Graves' hyperthyroidism. RNA served as the template for amplifying TCR beta CDR3 regions. Following a first-round RT-PCR that used HTBI primers, a second-round multiplex PCR was carried out. TCRdb re-derived calls from the multiplex PCR reads in MiXCR, one entry per CDR3 protein. The sample yields 620,000 or so distinct CDR3 sequences, about a fifth seen once. Material: peripheral blood. These receptor sequences come from a woman between 18 and 29 years old with stable Graves' hyperthyroidism. Some clones in this sample may be carry-over from other donors' samples.

The chain has TRBV15 and TRBJ1-5; TRBD1 matches at 7 bases. Per germline, CDR1 LNHNV and CDR2 YYDKDF (reference sequence). J gave up 4 bases and V 1 base, and 7 bases lay outside the gene matches. There are 16 residues in the CDR3. CDR3 in DNA: TGTGCCACCAGCAGAGTCGGGGACAGCCCGAATCAGCCCCAGCATTTT. Translation gives CATSRVGDSPNQPQHF.

This clonotype was detected ten times or more. This chain connects TRBV28 to TRBJ2-5, with D perhaps TRBD2 (5 bases). CDR3 size: 15 residues. Trimming shortened V by 4 bases and J by 7 bases, and 19 bases separated the two germline ends. Germline V lookup: CDR1 MDHEN, CDR2 SYDVKM. CDR3 amino acids: CASSSTKLGGGTQYF. The CDR3 DNA sequence: TGTGCCAGCAGTTCCACTAAACTAGGTGGAGGGACCCAGTACTTC. Full variable domain (outside the CDR3, taken from reference TRBV28 and TRBJ2-5): DVKVTQSSRYLVKRTGEKVFLECVQDMDHENMFWYRQDPGLGLRLIYFSYDVKMKEKGDIPEGYSVSREKKERFSLILESASTNQTSMYLCASSSTKLGGGTQYFGPGTRLLVL.

This clonotype has a count of ten or more. The chain has TRBV7-2 and TRBJ1-6; D is uncertain. CDR3 length: 15 amino acids. Trimming removed 0 bases from V and 4 bases from J, with 7 bases in between. Germline CDR1 is SGHTA and CDR2 is FQGNSA. The CDR3 DNA sequence: TGTGCCAGCAGCTTAGCGCCGGGTTATAATTCACCCCTCCACTTT. Translated, it gives CASSLAPGYNSPLHF.

Many counts were recorded for this clonotype. DNA of the CDR3: TGTGCCAGCAGATCAAACCCGGGACAGGCCTTAACAAATGTGGACAAAAACATTCAGTACTTC. As protein: CASRSNPGQALTNVDKNIQYF. The V call is TRBV6-4, the J call TRBJ2-4; 8 bases agree with TRBD1. The J segment lost 3 bases and the V segment lost 6 bases, leaving 25 bases of the junction unmatched. Germline CDR1 and CDR2: MRHNA and SNTAGT. CDR3 length: 21 residues.

This clonotype was counted only a few times. This chain connects TRBV28 to TRBJ2-7; no firm D call. The CDR3 spans 12 residues. Trimming cost V 4 bases and J 6 bases, with 10 bases left between them. CDR1 is MDHEN, CDR2 SYDVKM, per germline. CDR3 nucleotides: TGTGCCAGCAGTTCTGACCCCCGCGAGCAGTACTTC. Its translation: CASSSDPREQYF.

The chain joins TRBV13 to TRBJ2-7; 9 bases fit TRBD1. Losses at the gene ends were 3 bases for V and 3 bases for J; bases not matched to a gene: 6. The CDR3 has 15 amino acids. Germline V gene sequence: CDR1 PRHDT, CDR2 FYEKMQ (reference sequence). CDR3 DNA: TGTGCCAGCAGCTTTCAGCCGGGACAGGGCTACGAGCAGTACTTC. It specifies CASSFQPGQGYEQYF.

The chain links TRBV6-2 or TRBV6-3 to TRBJ2-7, with D possibly being TRBD2 (6 bases). Trimming stripped 2 bases from V and 0 bases from J, with 14 bases between. The CDR3 is made up of 16 amino acids. CDR1 and CDR2 (germline): MNHEY, SVGEGT. This CDR3 is CASSYPSGSLSYEQYF. CDR3 DNA sequence: TGTGCCAGCAGTTACCCCAGCGGGTCCCTCTCCTACGAGCAGTACTTC.

This clonotype was seen more than once but under ten times. V usage is TRBV2 and J usage is TRBJ1-3, with D possibly matching TRBD1 (5 bases). The ends were cut back, 6 bases at V and 1 base at J, with 13 bases in the middle. Germline values: CDR1 SNHLY, CDR2 FYNNEI. The CDR3 has 15 residues. CDR3 in DNA: TGTGCCAGCAGGGGGACGGTTAAGTCTGGAAACACCATATATTTT. Encoded protein: CASRGTVKSGNTIYF.

V and J are TRBV12-3 or TRBV12-4 and TRBJ1-5; D is perhaps TRBD1 (5 bases). This CDR3 spans 13 amino acids. The ends were cut back, 10 bases at V and 6 bases at J, with 16 bases in the middle. DNA of the CDR3: TGTGCCATCTCGGACCTCGGGGGTCAGCCCCAGCATTTT. It yields the protein CAISDLGGQPQHF.

This clonotype was detected ten times or more. This chain connects TRBV5-1 to TRBJ2-7; possibly TRBD1 or TRBD2 for D (5 bases each). V shed 4 bases and J shed 6 bases, with 14 bases lying between them. The CDR3 has 13 amino acids. Germline values: CDR1 SGHRS, CDR2 YFSETQ. CDR3: CASSGDLDLEQYF. DNA for the CDR3: TGCGCCAGCAGCGGGGACCTCGACCTCGAGCAGTACTTC.